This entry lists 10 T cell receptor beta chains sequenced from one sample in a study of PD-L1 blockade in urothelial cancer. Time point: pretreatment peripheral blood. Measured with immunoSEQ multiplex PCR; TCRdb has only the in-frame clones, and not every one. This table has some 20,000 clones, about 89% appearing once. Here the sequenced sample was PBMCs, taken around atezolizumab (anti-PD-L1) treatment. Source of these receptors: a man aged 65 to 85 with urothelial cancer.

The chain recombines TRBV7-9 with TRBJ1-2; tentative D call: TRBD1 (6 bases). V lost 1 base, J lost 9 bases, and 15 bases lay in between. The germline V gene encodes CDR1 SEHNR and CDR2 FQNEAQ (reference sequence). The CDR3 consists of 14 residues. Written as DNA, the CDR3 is TGTGCCAGCAGCTTAGGGGCCAGACAGGATAGCTACACCTTC. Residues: CASSLGARQDSYTF.

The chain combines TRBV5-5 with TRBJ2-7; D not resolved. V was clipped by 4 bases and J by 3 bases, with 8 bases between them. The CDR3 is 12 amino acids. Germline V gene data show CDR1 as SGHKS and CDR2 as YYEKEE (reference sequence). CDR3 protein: CASSTASYEQYF. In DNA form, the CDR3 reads TGTGCCAGCAGCACCGCCAGCTACGAGCAGTACTTC.

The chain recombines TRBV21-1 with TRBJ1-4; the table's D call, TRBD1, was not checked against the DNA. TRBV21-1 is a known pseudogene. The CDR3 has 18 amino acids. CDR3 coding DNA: TGTGCCAGCAGCAAAGAGGGACAGGGTCTGTCAGCTAATGAAAAACTGTTTTTT. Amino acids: CASSKEGQGLSANEKLFF.

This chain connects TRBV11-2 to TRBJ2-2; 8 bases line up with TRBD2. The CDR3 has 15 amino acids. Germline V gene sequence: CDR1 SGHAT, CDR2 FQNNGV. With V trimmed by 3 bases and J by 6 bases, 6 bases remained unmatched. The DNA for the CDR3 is TGTGCCAGCAGCTTGCGGGGGGATCCGGCCGGGGAGCTGTTTTTT. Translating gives CASSLRGDPAGELFF. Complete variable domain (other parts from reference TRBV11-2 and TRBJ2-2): EAGVAQSPRYKIIEKRQSVAFWCNPISGHATLYWYQQILGQGPKLLIQFQNNGVVDDSQLPKDRFSAERLKGVDSTLKIQPAKLEDSAVYLCASSLRGDPAGELFFGEGSRLTVL.

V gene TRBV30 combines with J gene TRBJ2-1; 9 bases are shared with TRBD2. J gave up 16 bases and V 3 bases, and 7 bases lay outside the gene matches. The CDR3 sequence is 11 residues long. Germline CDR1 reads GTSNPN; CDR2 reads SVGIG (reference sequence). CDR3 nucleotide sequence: TGTGCCTGGAGGCCGGGACTAGCTTTATTCTTC. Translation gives CAWRPGLALFF.

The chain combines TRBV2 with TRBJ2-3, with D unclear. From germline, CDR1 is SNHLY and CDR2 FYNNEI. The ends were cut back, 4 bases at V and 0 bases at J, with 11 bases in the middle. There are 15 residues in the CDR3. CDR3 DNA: TGTGCCAGCAGTGTCGACATGTCTAGCACAGATACGCAGTATTTT. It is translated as CASSVDMSSTDTQYF.

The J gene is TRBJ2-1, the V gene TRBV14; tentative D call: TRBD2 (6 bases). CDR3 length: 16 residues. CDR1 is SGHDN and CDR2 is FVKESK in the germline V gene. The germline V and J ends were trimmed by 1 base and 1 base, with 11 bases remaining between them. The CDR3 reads CASSQVWGVSYNEQFF. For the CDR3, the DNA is TGTGCCAGCAGCCAAGTATGGGGGGTTTCCTACAATGAGCAGTTCTTC.

CDR3 bases: TGTGCCAGTAGTATAGGGCCTAGTCCCGAAGCTTTCTTT. Translating it yields CASSIGPSPEAFF. The J gene is TRBJ1-1, the V gene TRBV19; no reliable D call. V lost 1 base and J 8 bases, leaving 11 bases between the germline ends. The CDR3 is made up of 13 amino acids. CDR1 and CDR2 (germline): LNHDA, SQIVND (reference sequence).

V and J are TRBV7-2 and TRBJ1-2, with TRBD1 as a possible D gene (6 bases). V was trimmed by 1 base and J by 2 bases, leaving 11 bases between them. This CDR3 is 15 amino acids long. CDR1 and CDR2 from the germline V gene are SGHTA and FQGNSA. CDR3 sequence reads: CASSLDEGVNYGYTF. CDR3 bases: TGTGCCAGCAGCTTAGATGAGGGGGTAAACTATGGCTACACCTTC.

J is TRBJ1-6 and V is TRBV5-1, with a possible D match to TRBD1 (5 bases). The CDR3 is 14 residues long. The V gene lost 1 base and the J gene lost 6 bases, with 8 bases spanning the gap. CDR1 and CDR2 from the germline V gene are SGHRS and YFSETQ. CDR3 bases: TGCGCCAGCAGCTTGAGCCAGGGTAATTCACCCCTCCACTTT. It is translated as CASSLSQGNSPLHF.